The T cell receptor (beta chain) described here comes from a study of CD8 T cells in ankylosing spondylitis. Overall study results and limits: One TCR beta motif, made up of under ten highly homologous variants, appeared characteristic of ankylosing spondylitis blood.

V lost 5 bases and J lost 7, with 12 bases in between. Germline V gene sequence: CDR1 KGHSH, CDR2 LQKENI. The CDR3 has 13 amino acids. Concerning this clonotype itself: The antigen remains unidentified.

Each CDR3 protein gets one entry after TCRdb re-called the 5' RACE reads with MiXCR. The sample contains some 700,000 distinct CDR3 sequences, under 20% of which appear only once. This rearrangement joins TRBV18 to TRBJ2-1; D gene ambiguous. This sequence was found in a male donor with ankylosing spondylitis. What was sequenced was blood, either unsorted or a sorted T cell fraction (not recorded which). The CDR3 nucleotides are TGTGCCAGCTCATCCATTAACAAGAATGAGCAGTTCTTC. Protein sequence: CASSSINKNEQFF. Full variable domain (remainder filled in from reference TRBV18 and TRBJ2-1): NAGVMQNPRHLVRRRGQEARLRCSPMKGHSHVYWYRQLPEEGLKFMVYLQKENIIDESGMPKERFSAEFPKEGPSILRIQQVVRGDSAAYFCASSSINKNEQFFGPGTRLTVL.